This T cell receptor (beta chain) was sequenced for a study of blood T cell repertoires in COVID-19 (dated by TCRdb to the early 2020s). Regarding the research as a whole: Samples covering the acute and convalescent phases of COVID-19 were provided by collaborators in the United States, Italy and Spain. The prospective study material was composed of cDNA or gDNA derived from T cells, B-cell-depleted T cells, or PBMCs. Subjects who had been exposed to COVID-19, were actively infected with it, or had recovered from it provided the deeply sampled blood TCRbeta repertoires that made up the dataset. A freely available public database, intended as a resource for researchers studying the immune response to SARS-CoV-2, is where the repertoires were released. The samples were drawn from the first 160 participants of the ongoing ImmuneRACE study and from 1,254 subjects provided by 6 global collaborators. Sample metadata almost always included a de-identified subject ID, COVID-19 status, age in years and sex. Where available, HLA class I and class II types were obtained from metadata supplied by the sample provider rather than from assay-based typing. What the authors observed across the whole study: Clinical and demographic metadata were provided uncurated, with the amount varying by source and participant.

Looking up the germline V gene yields CDR1 SGHRS and CDR2 YFSETQ. Trimming accounts for 0 bases at V and 3 bases at J, while the number of junction bases matched to no gene is 3. The CDR3 numbers 14 residues from cysteine through phenylalanine. Of the read, only the CDR3 DNA is kept; its 42 bases are in frame from base 1. Participants in the prospective study were aged about 18 to 89 years, lived in 24 United States geographic areas, and enrolled through a virtual design. In the prospective study, participants were assigned to cohorts based on the clinical history participants reported in a screening survey and a study questionnaire. ImmuneRACE Cohort 3 recovered participants were defined by two consecutive negative NP/OP PCR tests, healthcare professional clearance, or symptom resolution. Mobile phlebotomists in the prospective study collected whole blood, serum and a nasopharyngeal or oropharyngeal swab from every participant. Prospective study participants could optionally give additional blood draws and questionnaires over an approximately two-month period. Before DNA extraction, blood samples from the prospective study were shipped at room temperature or frozen.

This clone was detected a few times. Its antigen remains undetermined. Base quality data are lacking; no much larger clone is found one base away. TCRbeta CDR3 regions were amplified from genomic DNA using the immunoSEQ Assay, a bias-controlled multiplex PCR. The published analysis was carried out like this. The number of nucleated cells in each sample was estimated from the amplification of reference gene primers within the assay. Sequence reads were collapsed and filtered to measure the absolute abundance of every unique TCRbeta CDR3 rearrangement. Productive Simpson clonality was computed per sample as the square root of Simpson's diversity index over productive rearrangements. TCRdb took this table from immuneACCESS and kept in-frame rearrangements with V and J called. Such tables lack part of the clones; where checked against another copy, unresolved V genes explain under half of the gap, and the rest is unexplained. V, J and clone size are those of that table, while D and trimming were read from the DNA. The sample yields 270,000 or so clones; roughly 84% were counted once. Together, the top ten hold 3.4% of the sample.

Specimen: PBMCs or T cells enriched from blood (not recorded which). The TCR was taken from a middle-aged man who had recovered from COVID-19. Recombination linked TRBV5-1 to TRBJ2-7; 7 nucleotides in the junction match TRBD1. At the DNA level, the sequence is TGCGCCAGCAGCTTGGGGGACAGTTTCTACGAGCAGTACTTC. Its product reads: CASSLGDSFYEQYF.